Below, one T cell receptor (beta chain) is given with its context. Antigen: not known. The source of the sample is a study of cytomegalovirus exposure and HLA in healthy donors. Regarding the study as a whole: Three chains linked to CMV were shown in vitro to be specific for CMV antigens. An Asian-associated ancestry cluster reportedly showed fewer N-insertions than the roughly 670-donor mean in a later analysis.

Though probably carrying unrecorded immune exposures, donors were nominally healthy at sampling. PCR primers comprised 60 Vbeta and 13 Jbeta primers. Measured with immunoSEQ multiplex PCR; TCRdb has only the in-frame clones, and not every one. The sample contains some 200,000 clones, 77% of which appear only once. V trimming: 1 base; J trimming: 5 bases; junction bases outside the gene matches: 5. The CDR3 consists of 15 residues. Germline lookup yields CDR1 SNHLY and CDR2 FYNNEI. Sequencing was carried out using PBMCs. The chain combines TRBV2 with TRBJ1-5, with 7 bases aligning to TRBD1. The source of this sequence is a woman aged 55-75 years in good health and CMV-seropositive. The CDR3 loop is CASSEEEGADQPQHF. The DNA of the CDR3 is TGTGCCAGCAGTGAAGAGGAGGGGGCGGATCAGCCCCAGCATTTT.